This record concerns one TCR beta chain sequence. These data are taken from a study of blood T cell repertoires in COVID-19. Across the whole study: Samples taken during acute and convalescent COVID-19 were collected in the United States, Italy and Spain. T cells, B-cell-depleted T cells, or PBMCs provided the cDNA or gDNA that served as material.

Original data processing: For nucleated cells, counts were estimated from reference gene primer amplification. Using immunoSEQ multiplex PCR, the repertoire was profiled, and TCRdb retains in-frame clones only, with some absent. V, J and clone size are taken as reported in that table, and D and trimming were inferred from the DNA itself. The profile shows 250,000 to 300,000 clones, approximately 88% of them singletons. CDR1 and CDR2 from the germline V gene are SGDLS and YYNGEE. The J segment lost 3 bases and the V segment lost 0 bases, leaving 2 bases of the junction unmatched. The CDR3 contains 14 residues.

This TCR was sampled from a young woman who had recovered from COVID-19. The material sequenced was peripheral blood. The chain employs TRBV9 and TRBJ2-7, with 8 bases matching TRBD1. The CDR3: CASSVETGVYEQYF. CDR3 bases: TGTGCCAGCAGCGTAGAGACAGGGGTCTACGAGCAGTACTTC. Variable domain in full (rest from reference TRBV9 and TRBJ2-7): DSGVTQTPKHLITATGQRVTLRCSPRSGDLSVYWYQQSLDQGLQFLIQYYNGEERAKGNILERFSAQQFPDLHSELNLSSLELGDSALYFCASSVETGVYEQYFGPGTRLTVT.